The 4 T cell receptor beta chains given below trace back to one sample, sequenced in a study of blood T cell repertoires in COVID-19. Data came from immunoSEQ multiplex PCR; TCRdb stores just in-frame clones and leaves some out. This sample has 150,000 to 200,000 clones; around 91% occur once, and the top ten carry 0.62%. The sample consisted of peripheral blood. These receptor sequences come from a man over 45 with acute or convalescent COVID-19.

The J gene is TRBJ2-5, the V gene TRBV3-1 (or the pseudogene TRBV3-2); no clear D gene. The CDR3 is 12 amino acids. The germline gives CDR1 LGHDT, CDR2 YNNKEL (reference sequence). V lost 3 bases and J lost 4, with 6 bases in between. CDR3 sequence reads: CASSQPGETQYF. The CDR3 DNA reads TGTGCCAGCAGCCAGCCCGGAGAGACCCAGTACTTC.

The chain couples TRBV6-2 or TRBV6-3 to TRBJ1-5, with D possibly being TRBD1 (5 bases). Trimming shortened V by 0 bases and J by 4 bases, and 10 bases separated the two germline ends. The CDR3 is 15 residues long. The V gene's germline CDR1 is MNHEY and CDR2 SVGEGT. The CDR3 region has the DNA TGTGCCAGCAGTTACTCGGGGGAGGTGAATCAGCCCCAGCATTTT. Translation: CASSYSGEVNQPQHF.

The chain combines TRBV7-2 with TRBJ1-1, with 7 bases that match TRBD1. The germline gives CDR1 SGHTA, CDR2 FQGNSA. The CDR3 runs 14 residues. The V and J ends lost 8 bases and 0 bases, in that order; junction bases with no gene match: 6. This chain's CDR3 is CASQLQGLNTEAFF. CDR3 DNA sequence: TGTGCCAGCCAATTACAGGGGCTGAACACTGAAGCTTTCTTT.

This clone came up once. The V and J genes are TRBV6-5 and TRBJ1-2; 8 bases map to TRBD1. V lost 0 bases, J lost 3 bases, and 3 bases stayed unmatched. The CDR3 has 15 amino acids. CDR1 and CDR2 from the germline V gene are MNHEY and SVGAGI. Here the CDR3 reads CASSYSSGGDYGYTF. The DNA of the CDR3 is TGTGCCAGCAGTTACTCGTCAGGGGGCGACTATGGCTACACCTTC.